This entry features one T cell receptor beta chain sequence. This sample is drawn from a study of blood T cell repertoires in COVID-19. This CDR3 contains 15 residues. Between the trimmed V and J ends, which lost 3 bases and 5 bases, there was a span of 14 bases. Germline V gene data show CDR1 as SGHAT and CDR2 as FQNNGV. In the original workflow: The assay estimated nucleated cells by amplifying reference gene primers. Only in-frame clones appear in the TCRdb table, and some are missing; sequencing was by immunoSEQ multiplex PCR. V and J calls and clone size follow that table, whereas D and trimming were derived from the DNA. The table records 150,000 to 200,000 clones, 84% of them present only once.

Sequencing was done on a sample of peripheral blood. This clonotype originated in a woman aged 70 to 79 with COVID-19, enrolled during active disease. J is TRBJ2-1 and V is TRBV11-2, with TRBD2 as a possible D gene (6 bases). The CDR3 nucleotides read TGTGCCAGCAGCTTTCGGGACTCAACGGACAATGAGCAGTTCTTC. It encodes CASSFRDSTDNEQFF.